Listed here are 29 T cell receptor beta chains from one sample, sequenced in a study of blood T cells in healthy people across ages. The second PCR ran roughly 7 to 12 cycles with a sample-barcoded 5' primer and J-beta primers. TCRdb processed the 5' RACE reads anew with MiXCR; each CDR3 protein has one entry. Among hundreds of thousands of distinct CDR3 sequences listed, over 40% were seen once. Sequenced input: blood. All receptors come from a woman older than 75 in good health.

The J gene is TRBJ2-3, the V gene TRBV28; the match to TRBD2 covers 16 bases. J was trimmed by 3 bases and V by 6 bases; bases with no gene match: 9. CDR1 MDHEN and CDR2 SYDVKM come from the germline V gene. The CDR3 is 18 amino acids. In nucleotides, the CDR3 is TGTGCCAGCAGATCCGGGACTAGCGGGAGGGTGGGGACAGATACGCAGTATTTT. The encoded protein is CASRSGTSGRVGTDTQYF.

This chain connects TRBV18 to TRBJ2-1; 10 positions match TRBD2. From germline, CDR1 is KGHSH and CDR2 LQKENI. Trimming at V came to 2 bases and at J to 9 bases, leaving 10 bases not matched to a gene. This CDR3 is built from 16 residues. CDR3: CASSPWTSGGLGEQFF. CDR3 bases: TGTGCCAGCTCACCATGGACTAGCGGTGGGTTGGGTGAGCAGTTCTTC.

This clonotype was counted only a few times. This chain links TRBV29-1 with TRBJ2-5; 12 positions agree with TRBD2. V was pared by 2 bases and J by 2 bases, with 12 bases of the junction left unmatched. Germline-derived CDR1 and CDR2 are SQVTM and ANQGSEA. The CDR3 totals 18 residues. The CDR3 loop reads CSVEKVWTSGEPQETQYF. The CDR3 bases are TGCAGCGTTGAAAAAGTTTGGACTAGCGGGGAACCACAAGAGACCCAGTACTTC.

V usage is TRBV3-1 and J usage is TRBJ2-2; 7 nucleotides agree with TRBD2. The CDR3 is 18 residues long. Germline values: CDR1 LGHDT, CDR2 YNNKEL (reference sequence). V lost 3 bases to trimming and J lost 7 bases; unmatched junction nucleotides: 17. The CDR3 DNA sequence: TGTGCCAGCAGCCAGGGGGACTACCCAATTAGGCGTATCGGGGAGCTGTTTTTT. Protein: CASSQGDYPIRRIGELFF.

The V call is TRBV2, the J call TRBJ1-6; 7 bases fit TRBD1. The germline CDR1 and CDR2 sequences are SNHLY and FYNNEI. J lost 8 bases, V lost 6 bases, and 7 bases had no gene match. The CDR3 covers 14 residues. CDR3 DNA sequence: TGTGCCAGCAGGAACAGGGGCCTTGATTCACCCCTCCACTTT. Translated: CASRNRGLDSPLHF.

This chain links TRBV29-1 with TRBJ2-1; D gene unclear. The end of the DNA fits TRBJ2-7 better, so the J call may be wrong. The CDR3 has 15 amino acids. Germline V gives CDR1 SQVTM, CDR2 ANQGSEA. CDR3 sequence: CSVKGPESSYNEQYF. Written as DNA, the CDR3 is TGCAGCGTCAAGGGTCCGGAGAGCTCCTACAATGAGCAGTACTTC.

Notes on this clonotype: This may be a read error: a much more frequent sequence differs by one nucleotide. The rearrangement joins TRBV6-1 to TRBJ2-7; D is unresolved. The V gene lost 6 bases and the J gene lost 0 bases, with 15 bases spanning the gap. Germline CDR1 is MNHNS and CDR2 is SASEGT. The CDR3 contains 15 residues. This chain's CDR3 is CASSAYIGYSYEQYF. The DNA of the CDR3 is TGTGCCAGCAGCGCCTACATAGGCTACTCCTACGAGCAGTACTTC.

This sequence joins TRBV20-1 and TRBJ2-3, with TRBD2 identical over 8 bases. This CDR3 region has 15 residues. CDR1 is DFQATT and CDR2 is SNEGSKA in the germline V gene (reference sequence). Trimming removed 5 bases from V and 0 bases from J; junction bases left unmatched: 7. The CDR3 spells CSAHSGGDSTDTQYF. The CDR3 nucleotides read TGCAGTGCTCACTCGGGGGGGGATAGCACAGATACGCAGTATTTT.

The chain employs TRBV5-1 and TRBJ2-3, with D possibly TRBD1 on 6 matching bases. Germline lookup yields CDR1 SGHRS and CDR2 YFSETQ. The CDR3 length is 15 residues. V lost 2 bases and J lost 6, with 16 bases in between. CDR3 nucleotide sequence: TGCGCCAGCAGCTTTTTTCGAGCAGGGGTGGATACGCAGTATTTT. Protein product: CASSFFRAGVDTQYF.

This clonotype appeared many times. This sequence joins TRBV4-2 and TRBJ2-1, with a possible D match to TRBD2 (5 bases). The CDR3 totals 18 residues. In germline, CDR1 is LGHNA, CDR2 YNFKEQ. V was shortened by 0 bases and J by 3 bases, with 18 bases between the two germline ends. CDR3: CASSQDRDKGRIYNEQFF. The CDR3 coding sequence is TGTGCCAGCAGCCAAGATCGGGATAAGGGTCGTATCTACAATGAGCAGTTCTTC.

This clonotype turned up a few times. The chain carries TRBV4-1 and TRBJ2-2; D remains ambiguous. Germline V gene lookup returns CDR1 MGHRA and CDR2 YSYEKL. This CDR3 region has 14 residues. V was cut by 1 base and J by 3 bases, with 6 bases left in between. CDR3 in amino acids: CASSQVAHTGELFF. For the CDR3, the DNA is TGCGCCAGCAGCCAAGTCGCCCACACCGGGGAGCTGTTTTTT.

This clonotype appeared many times. A read error may account for a junction end that differs from germline. The chain couples TRBV7-7 to TRBJ2-5; D possibly matches TRBD1 or TRBD2 (5 bases each). The germline V gene encodes CDR1 SSHAT and CDR2 FNYEAQ (reference sequence). This CDR3 has 14 residues. The CDR3 sequence is CASSLGGGQETQYF. The CDR3 nucleotides are TGTGCTAGCAGCTTAGGTGGGGGCCAAGAGACCCAGTACTTC. Variable domain in full (rest from reference TRBV7-7 and TRBJ2-5): GAGVSQSPRYKVTKRGQDVTLRCDPISSHATLYWYQQALGQGPEFLTYFNYEAQPDKSGLPSDRFSAERPEGSISTLTIQRTEQRDSAMYRCASSLGGGQETQYFGPGTRLLVL.

The V call is TRBV12-3 or TRBV12-4, the J call TRBJ2-3; D is unclear. V was shortened by 5 bases and J by 0 bases, with 6 bases between the two germline ends. This CDR3 is built from 13 residues. CDR3 nucleotides: TGTGCCAGCAGTAGAGTTAGCACAGATACGCAGTATTTT. Its translation: CASSRVSTDTQYF.

This clonotype was recorded many times. V gene TRBV28 combines with J gene TRBJ2-1; D is ambiguous. Trimming took 8 bases from V and 9 from J, leaving 17 bases between them. Germline CDR1 and CDR2: MDHEN and SYDVKM. This CDR3 contains 13 residues. The CDR3 loop reads CASGQGFPSEQFF. CDR3 in DNA: TGTGCCAGCGGCCAAGGGTTCCCTAGTGAGCAGTTCTTC.

The sample holds many counts of this clonotype. This sequence joins TRBV3-1 and TRBJ2-5, with unresolved D. The CDR3 loop spans 12 amino acids. Germline V CDR1 and CDR2: LGHDT, YNNKEL (reference sequence). Trimming stripped 0 bases from V and 5 bases from J, with 4 bases between. For the CDR3, the DNA is TGTGCCAGCAGCCAAGAAGAGGAGACCCAGTACTTC. Translating gives CASSQEEETQYF.

Note on this clonotype: Because it lacks the conserved phenylalanine or tryptophan at the end, this CDR3 is likely a read error. The chain combines TRBV20-1 with TRBJ2-1; 9 bases match TRBD2. Germline CDR1 reads DFQATT; CDR2 reads SNEGSKA (reference sequence). Trimming removed 5 bases from V and 3 bases from J; junction bases left unmatched: 14. The CDR3 runs to 17 residues. CDR3 nucleotide sequence: TGCAGTGCTCCCGGGGCTAGCGGGAACCCCTTCTACAATGAGCAGTTCTTG. This codes for CSAPGASGNPFYNEQFL.

This clonotype was recorded at least ten times. The chain carries TRBV27 and TRBJ2-1; 8 bases line up with TRBD2. This CDR3 comprises 16 residues. CDR1 and CDR2 from the germline V gene are MNHEY and SMNVEV (reference sequence). V gave up 4 bases and J gave up 7 bases; unmatched junction bases: 12. CDR3 loop: CASSYQLAAVGNEQFF. In nucleotides, the CDR3 is TGTGCCAGCAGTTACCAACTAGCGGCTGTGGGAAATGAGCAGTTCTTC.

The chain joins TRBV7-3 to TRBJ2-1; TRBD2 matches 13 bases. This CDR3 has 17 residues. V lost 2 bases, J lost 6 bases, and 7 bases stayed unmatched. Germline V gene lookup returns CDR1 SGHTA and CDR2 FQGTGA. The CDR3 sequence: CASSLYPGLAGVNEQFF. The DNA for the CDR3 is TGTGCCAGCAGCTTATACCCCGGACTAGCGGGAGTCAATGAGCAGTTCTTC.

The V call is TRBV5-1, the J call TRBJ2-7; D remains unclear. The CDR3 sequence is 13 residues long. Trimming stripped 0 bases from V and 3 bases from J, with 7 bases between. Germline V gene data show CDR1 as SGHRS and CDR2 as YFSETQ. In DNA form, the CDR3 reads TGCGCCAGCAGCTTGGTGGCCAGCTACGAGCAGTACTTC. Translation gives CASSLVASYEQYF.

CDR3 DNA sequence: TGTGCCAGCAGGGCAGCGGGGGTAGGAAGCGATGAGCAGTTCTTC. Encoded protein: CASRAAGVGSDEQFF. This sequence joins TRBV28 and TRBJ2-1; 8 positions match TRBD2. The ends lost 6 bases at V and 8 bases at J; junction bases unmatched: 12. Germline V gives CDR1 MDHEN, CDR2 SYDVKM. The CDR3 spans 15 residues.

The V and J genes are TRBV7-9 and TRBJ1-6; D unclear. Germline loops: CDR1 SEHNR, CDR2 FQNEAQ (reference sequence). V was pared by 5 bases and J by 12 bases, with 11 bases between. CDR3 length: 12 amino acids. This chain's CDR3 is CASSMRWGPLHF. The CDR3 bases are TGTGCCAGCAGCATGAGGTGGGGACCCCTCCACTTT.

This clonotype appeared many times. The rearrangement uses TRBV11-2 and TRBJ2-5; D remains ambiguous. The CDR3 loop spans 11 amino acids. Deletions cut 1 base from V and 9 bases from J, with 6 bases between. Germline V gives CDR1 SGHAT, CDR2 FQNNGV. The CDR3 is CASSLGGAQYF. Written as DNA, the CDR3 is TGTGCCAGCAGCTTAGGCGGTGCCCAGTACTTC. Using reference TRBV11-2 and TRBJ2-5 for the parts outside the CDR3, the full variable domain is EAGVAQSPRYKIIEKRQSVAFWCNPISGHATLYWYQQILGQGPKLLIQFQNNGVVDDSQLPKDRFSAERLKGVDSTLKIQPAKLEDSAVYLCASSLGGAQYFGPGTRLLVL.

This chain joins TRBV28 and TRBJ2-5, with 8 bases aligning to TRBD1. V dropped 10 bases and J dropped 1; count of bases not matched to a gene: 11. There are 15 residues in the CDR3. Per germline, CDR1 MDHEN and CDR2 SYDVKM. CDR3 DNA sequence: TGTGCCACCTCCAGGGGGCCGGCGTCCCAAGAGACCCAGTACTTC. Its protein is CATSRGPASQETQYF.

The CDR3 reads CASSDVRGTDTQYF. The CDR3 DNA follows: TGTGCCAGCAGTGATGTCAGGGGGACAGATACGCAGTATTTT. The rearrangement links TRBV25-1 to TRBJ2-3; 7 bases fit TRBD1. This CDR3 is built from 14 residues. CDR1 MGHDK and CDR2 SYGVNS come from the germline V gene. V lost 3 bases to trimming and J lost 3 bases; unmatched junction nucleotides: 3.

The CDR3 region has the DNA TGTGCCAGCAGTACCCCGGGACTAGAGTTTACCGGGGAGCTGTTTTTT. It translates to CASSTPGLEFTGELFF. The chain couples TRBV2 to TRBJ2-2; the match to TRBD2 covers 8 bases. The length of the CDR3 is 16 residues. Trimming took 5 bases from V and 5 from J; bases not matched to a gene: 10. Germline V gene data show CDR1 as SNHLY and CDR2 as FYNNEI.

The V and J genes are TRBV12-3 or TRBV12-4 and TRBJ1-5; tentative D call: TRBD1 (5 bases). Trimming took off 9 bases at V and 4 bases at J, with 13 bases between the two ends. CDR3 length: 13 amino acids. DNA of the CDR3: TGTGCCAGTCGGGGGGAGAGGAATCAGCCCCAGCATTTT. Translation: CASRGERNQPQHF.

J is TRBJ2-7 and V is TRBV28, with TRBD1 matching 10 bases. The CDR3 is made up of 15 amino acids. The germline gives CDR1 MDHEN, CDR2 SYDVKM. Losses at the gene ends were 6 bases for V and 2 bases for J; bases not matched to a gene: 7. CDR3 in DNA: TGTGCCAGCAGCCGTACCGGGACAGGGGCCTACGAGCAGTACTTC. This sequence encodes CASSRTGTGAYEQYF.

As for this clonotype: This sequence may be a read error, since a much larger clone differs from it by one base. The V call is TRBV5-1, the J call TRBJ2-3, with 10 bases identical to TRBD1. CDR1 is SGHRS and CDR2 is YFSETQ in the germline V gene. The CDR3 has 15 residues. CDR3 bases: TGCGCCAACAGCTGGGGGACAGGGGACACAGATACGCAGTATTTT. The encoded protein is CANSWGTGDTDTQYF. Full variable domain (rest looked up from reference TRBV5-1 and TRBJ2-3): KAGVTQTPRYLIKTRGQQVTLSCSPISGHRSVSWYQQTPGQGLQFLFEYFSETQRNKGNFPGRFSGRQFSNSRSEMNVSTLELGDSALYLCANSWGTGDTDTQYFGPGTRLTVL.

The rearrangement links TRBV28 to TRBJ2-5; D is possibly TRBD1 or TRBD2 (6 bases each). The germline CDR1 and CDR2 sequences are MDHEN and SYDVKM. The CDR3 covers 18 residues. Trimming took 9 bases from V and 7 from J, leaving 33 bases between them. In DNA, the CDR3 is TGTGCCAGTAGTACAGGGTTTCCTCGGCGGGGTGTGGGCTGGACCCAGTACTTC. This codes for CASSTGFPRRGVGWTQYF.